The present T cell receptor (beta chain) was sequenced within a study of cytomegalovirus exposure and HLA in healthy donors. The wider study: Unique TCRs numbering roughly 85 million, obtained from HLA-typed donors, made up an early data release. Study observations and caveats: Among immune exposure information, only CMV serostatus was available. A later analysis associated some 16,000 TCR beta sequences with HLA alleles at a 0.05 false discovery rate.

To note about this clone: Its antigen is currently unknown.

Primers: 60 Vbeta forward and 13 Jbeta reverse. The assay was immunoSEQ multiplex PCR, and TCRdb's table has in-frame clones only and misses some. The data show about 130,000 clones, around four fifths seen once. Deletions cut 1 base from V and 3 bases from J, with 9 bases between. The CDR3 covers 14 residues. Looked up from germline, CDR1 is SGHVS and CDR2 is FQNEAQ. The sequenced sample consisted of PBMCs. This chain connects TRBV7-8 to TRBJ1-2, with D possibly TRBD1 on 6 matching bases. This clonotype was sampled from a boy aged 2 to 10 in good health and CMV-seronegative. Written as DNA, the CDR3 is TGTGCCAGCAGCTTAGGGGCAGGGGACTATGGCTACACCTTC. It encodes CASSLGAGDYGYTF. Combining the CDR3 with reference TRBV7-8 and TRBJ1-2 gives the whole variable domain GAGVSQSPRYKVAKRGQDVALRCDPISGHVSLFWYQQALGQGPEFLTYFQNEAQLDKSGLPSDRFFAERPEGSVSTLKIQRTQQEDSAVYLCASSLGAGDYGYTFGSGTRLTVV.